This TCR beta chain emerged from a study of T cell repertoires in cytomegalovirus infection (dated by TCRdb to the late 2010s). For the wider study: Alongside well-studied HLA-B-restricted epitopes, the peptide stimulations were aimed at recently identified HLA-C-restricted CMV epitopes, whose presentation resists viral immunomodulation. Donor HLA type was relevant to the analysis, as public TCR beta signatures indicated carriage of CMV infection together with the matching HLA type.

CDR1 SGHAT and CDR2 FQDESV are derived from the germline V gene (reference sequence). Counted from cysteine to phenylalanine, this CDR3 has 17 amino acids. Only the CDR3 DNA stays, 51 bases, in frame from base 1. The junction shows trimming of 1 base on V and 2 bases on J, and the gene matches do not reach 5 bases of it. Here is what the overall study found, with its caveats: In both this cohort and an independent cohort of 300 to 450 donors, the cumulative frequency of public TCR beta family members distinguished carriers of CMV infection plus the relevant HLA type. The ex vivo response was dominated by HLA-C-restricted CMV-specific TCR beta clonotypes, which also provided the single most frequent clonotype in two of eight donors.

Sequencing relied on an Illumina HiSeq 1500. Clones were called with MiXCR by TCRdb after fastp trimmed the public reads at Q25, and only in-frame beta chains were retained. Entries are consolidated by CDR3 protein sequence, retaining the most common genes and DNA. Across this sample there are 75,000 to 95,000 distinct CDR3 sequences, with around 49% seen only once. The ten largest clones capture 93% of the sample. With regard to this clonotype: Its antigen is not yet known. The record has no base qualities; no much larger clone is one base away.

The treatment or condition label on this specimen signifies: in vitro stimulation with specific CMV peptide epitopes to enrich CMV-specific T cells. The sequence came from a human donor in good health (CMV status not recorded). Some clones in this sample may be carry-over from other donors' samples. This specimen was CD8+ T cells from cultured PBMCs, taken from culture after CMV antigen stimulation. Recombination joined TRBV11-1 with TRBJ2-1; 10 nucleotides in the junction match TRBD2. CDR3 reads: CASSLVHLAGAYNEQFF. The DNA sequence follows: TGTGCCAGCAGCTTAGTTCATCTAGCGGGAGCCTACAATGAGCAGTTCTTC.